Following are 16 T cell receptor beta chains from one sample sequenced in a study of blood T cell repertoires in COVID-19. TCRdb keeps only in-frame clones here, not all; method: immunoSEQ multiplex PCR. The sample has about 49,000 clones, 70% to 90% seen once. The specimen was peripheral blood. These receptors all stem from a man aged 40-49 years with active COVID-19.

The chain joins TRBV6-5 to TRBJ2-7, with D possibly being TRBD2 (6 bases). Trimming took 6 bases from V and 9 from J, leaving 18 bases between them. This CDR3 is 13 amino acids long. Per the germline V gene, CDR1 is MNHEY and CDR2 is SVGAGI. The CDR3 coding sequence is TGTGCCAGCAGCGGAATCGACGCCGGGGGGCAGTACTTC. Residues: CASSGIDAGGQYF.

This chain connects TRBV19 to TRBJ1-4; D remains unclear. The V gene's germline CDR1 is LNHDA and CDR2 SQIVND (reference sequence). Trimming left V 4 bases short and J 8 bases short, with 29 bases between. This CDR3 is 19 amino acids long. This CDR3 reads CASSNGPGRGSSGKEKLFF. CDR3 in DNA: TGTGCCAGTAGTAATGGGCCGGGCAGAGGGTCGTCGGGAAAAGAAAAACTGTTTTTT.

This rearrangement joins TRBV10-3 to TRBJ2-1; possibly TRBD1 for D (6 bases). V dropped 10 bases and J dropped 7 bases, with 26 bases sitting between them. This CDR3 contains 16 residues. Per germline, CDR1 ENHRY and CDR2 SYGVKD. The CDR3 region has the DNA TGTGCCACTTGGGATACTACAGGGCACAAGGGGAATGAGCAGTTCTTC. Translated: CATWDTTGHKGNEQFF.

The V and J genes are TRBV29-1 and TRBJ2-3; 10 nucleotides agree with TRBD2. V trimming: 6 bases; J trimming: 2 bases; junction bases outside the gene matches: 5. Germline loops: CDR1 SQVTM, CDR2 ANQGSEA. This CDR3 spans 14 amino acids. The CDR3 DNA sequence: TGCAGCGTGAGGACTAGCGGAATCACAGATACGCAGTATTTT. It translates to CSVRTSGITDTQYF.

CDR3 in amino acids: CASSSGLAGGTDTQYF. The DNA of the CDR3 is TGCGCCAGCAGCTCAGGACTAGCGGGAGGGACAGATACGCAGTATTTT. This chain connects TRBV5-1 to TRBJ2-3; 15 bases are a match to TRBD2. Germline trimming cut 3 bases from V and 3 bases from J; bases unmatched to any gene: 2. The CDR3 spans 16 residues. CDR1 is SGHRS, CDR2 YFSETQ, per germline.

The CDR3 is CASSSVGGSTEAFF. In DNA form, the CDR3 reads TGTGCCAGCAGCTCCGTTGGGGGCTCGACTGAAGCTTTCTTT. The chain combines TRBV5-6 with TRBJ1-1, with D possibly being TRBD1 (6 bases). Germline V gene sequence: CDR1 SGHDT, CDR2 YYEEEE. V lost 3 bases, J lost 5 bases, and 14 bases lay in between. The CDR3 totals 14 residues.

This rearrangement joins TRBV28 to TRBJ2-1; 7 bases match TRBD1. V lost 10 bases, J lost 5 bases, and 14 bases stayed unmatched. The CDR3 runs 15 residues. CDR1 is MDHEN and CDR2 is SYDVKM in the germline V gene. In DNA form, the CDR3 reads TGTGCCACGGTTATTACAGGGGAACCTCACAATGAGCAGTTCTTC. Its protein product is CATVITGEPHNEQFF.

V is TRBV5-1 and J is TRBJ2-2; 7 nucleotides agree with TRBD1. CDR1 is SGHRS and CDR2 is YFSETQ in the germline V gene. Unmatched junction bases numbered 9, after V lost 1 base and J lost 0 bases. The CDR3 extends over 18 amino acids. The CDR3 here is CASSLFDGDSANTGELFF. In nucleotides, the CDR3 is TGCGCCAGCAGCTTGTTTGATGGGGACAGCGCGAACACCGGGGAGCTGTTTTTT. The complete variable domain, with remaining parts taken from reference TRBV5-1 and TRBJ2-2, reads KAGVTQTPRYLIKTRGQQVTLSCSPISGHRSVSWYQQTPGQGLQFLFEYFSETQRNKGNFPGRFSGRQFSNSRSEMNVSTLELGDSALYLCASSLFDGDSANTGELFFGEGSRLTVL.

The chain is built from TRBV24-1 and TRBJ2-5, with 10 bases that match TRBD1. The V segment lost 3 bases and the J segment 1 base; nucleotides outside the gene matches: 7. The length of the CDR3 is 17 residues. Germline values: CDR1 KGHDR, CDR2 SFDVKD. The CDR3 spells CATSDKTGGPGQETQYF. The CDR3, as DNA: TGTGCCACCAGTGATAAGACAGGGGGCCCTGGCCAAGAGACCCAGTACTTC.

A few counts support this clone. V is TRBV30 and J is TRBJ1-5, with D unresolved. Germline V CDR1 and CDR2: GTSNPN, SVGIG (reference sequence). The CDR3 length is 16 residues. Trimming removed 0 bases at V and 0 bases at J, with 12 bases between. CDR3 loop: CAWSVLGDASNQPQHF. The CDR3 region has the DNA TGTGCCTGGAGTGTACTAGGAGATGCTAGCAATCAGCCCCAGCATTTT.

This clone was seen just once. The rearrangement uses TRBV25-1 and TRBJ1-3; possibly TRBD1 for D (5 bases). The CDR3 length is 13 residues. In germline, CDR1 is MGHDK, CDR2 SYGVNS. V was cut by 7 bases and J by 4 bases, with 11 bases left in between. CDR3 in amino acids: CASTSGPGNTIYF. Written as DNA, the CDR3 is TGTGCCAGCACCTCAGGGCCCGGAAACACCATATATTTT. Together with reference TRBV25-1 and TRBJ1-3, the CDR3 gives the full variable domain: EADIYQTPRYLVIGTGKKITLECSQTMGHDKMYWYQQDPGMELHLIHYSYGVNSTEKGDLSSESTVSRIRTEHFPLTLESARPSHTSQYLCASTSGPGNTIYFGEGSWLTVV.

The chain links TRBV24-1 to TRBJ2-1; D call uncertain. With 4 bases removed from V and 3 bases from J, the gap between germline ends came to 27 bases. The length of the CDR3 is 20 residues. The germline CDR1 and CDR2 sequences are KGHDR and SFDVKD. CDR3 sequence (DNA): TGTGCCACCAGTGAAAGTCTAGGAAGGCGAGAGAGGAGTCTCTACAATGAGCAGTTCTTC. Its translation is CATSESLGRRERSLYNEQFF.

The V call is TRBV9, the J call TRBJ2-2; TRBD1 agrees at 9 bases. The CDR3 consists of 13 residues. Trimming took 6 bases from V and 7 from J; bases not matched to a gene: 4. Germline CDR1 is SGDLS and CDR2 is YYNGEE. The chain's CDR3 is CASTGTGIGELFF. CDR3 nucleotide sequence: TGTGCCAGCACCGGGACAGGGATCGGGGAGCTGTTTTTT.

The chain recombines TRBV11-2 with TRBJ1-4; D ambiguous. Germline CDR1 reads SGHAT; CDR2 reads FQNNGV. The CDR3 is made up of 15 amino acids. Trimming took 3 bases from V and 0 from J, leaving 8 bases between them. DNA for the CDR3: TGTGCCAGCAGCTTTGGTGCAGCAACTAATGAAAAACTGTTTTTT. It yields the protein CASSFGAATNEKLFF.

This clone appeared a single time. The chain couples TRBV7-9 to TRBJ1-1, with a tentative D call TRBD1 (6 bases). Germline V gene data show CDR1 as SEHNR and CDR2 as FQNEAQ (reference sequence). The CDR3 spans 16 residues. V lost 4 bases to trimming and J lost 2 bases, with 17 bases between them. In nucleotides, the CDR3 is TGTGCCAGCAGCTCTCAGGGGACATTCTATAACACTGAAGCTTTCTTT. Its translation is CASSSQGTFYNTEAFF.

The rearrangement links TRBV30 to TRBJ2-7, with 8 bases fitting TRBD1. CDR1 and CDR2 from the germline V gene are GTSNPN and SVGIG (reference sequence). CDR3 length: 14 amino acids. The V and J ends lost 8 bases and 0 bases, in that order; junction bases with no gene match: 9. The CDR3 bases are TGTGCCGTACTGAGACAGGGGAGCTCCTACGAGCAGTACTTC. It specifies CAVLRQGSSYEQYF.